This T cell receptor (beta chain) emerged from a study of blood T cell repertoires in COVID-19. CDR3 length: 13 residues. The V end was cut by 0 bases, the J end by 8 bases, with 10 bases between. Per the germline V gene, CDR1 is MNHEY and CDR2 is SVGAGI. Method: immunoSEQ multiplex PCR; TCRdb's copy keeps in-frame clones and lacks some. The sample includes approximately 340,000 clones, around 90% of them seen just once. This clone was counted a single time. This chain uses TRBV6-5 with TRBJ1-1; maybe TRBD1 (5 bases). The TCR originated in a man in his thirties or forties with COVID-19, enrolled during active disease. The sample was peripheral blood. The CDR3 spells CASSYSGVREAFF. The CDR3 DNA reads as TGTGCCAGCAGTTACTCAGGGGTGAGAGAAGCTTTCTTT.